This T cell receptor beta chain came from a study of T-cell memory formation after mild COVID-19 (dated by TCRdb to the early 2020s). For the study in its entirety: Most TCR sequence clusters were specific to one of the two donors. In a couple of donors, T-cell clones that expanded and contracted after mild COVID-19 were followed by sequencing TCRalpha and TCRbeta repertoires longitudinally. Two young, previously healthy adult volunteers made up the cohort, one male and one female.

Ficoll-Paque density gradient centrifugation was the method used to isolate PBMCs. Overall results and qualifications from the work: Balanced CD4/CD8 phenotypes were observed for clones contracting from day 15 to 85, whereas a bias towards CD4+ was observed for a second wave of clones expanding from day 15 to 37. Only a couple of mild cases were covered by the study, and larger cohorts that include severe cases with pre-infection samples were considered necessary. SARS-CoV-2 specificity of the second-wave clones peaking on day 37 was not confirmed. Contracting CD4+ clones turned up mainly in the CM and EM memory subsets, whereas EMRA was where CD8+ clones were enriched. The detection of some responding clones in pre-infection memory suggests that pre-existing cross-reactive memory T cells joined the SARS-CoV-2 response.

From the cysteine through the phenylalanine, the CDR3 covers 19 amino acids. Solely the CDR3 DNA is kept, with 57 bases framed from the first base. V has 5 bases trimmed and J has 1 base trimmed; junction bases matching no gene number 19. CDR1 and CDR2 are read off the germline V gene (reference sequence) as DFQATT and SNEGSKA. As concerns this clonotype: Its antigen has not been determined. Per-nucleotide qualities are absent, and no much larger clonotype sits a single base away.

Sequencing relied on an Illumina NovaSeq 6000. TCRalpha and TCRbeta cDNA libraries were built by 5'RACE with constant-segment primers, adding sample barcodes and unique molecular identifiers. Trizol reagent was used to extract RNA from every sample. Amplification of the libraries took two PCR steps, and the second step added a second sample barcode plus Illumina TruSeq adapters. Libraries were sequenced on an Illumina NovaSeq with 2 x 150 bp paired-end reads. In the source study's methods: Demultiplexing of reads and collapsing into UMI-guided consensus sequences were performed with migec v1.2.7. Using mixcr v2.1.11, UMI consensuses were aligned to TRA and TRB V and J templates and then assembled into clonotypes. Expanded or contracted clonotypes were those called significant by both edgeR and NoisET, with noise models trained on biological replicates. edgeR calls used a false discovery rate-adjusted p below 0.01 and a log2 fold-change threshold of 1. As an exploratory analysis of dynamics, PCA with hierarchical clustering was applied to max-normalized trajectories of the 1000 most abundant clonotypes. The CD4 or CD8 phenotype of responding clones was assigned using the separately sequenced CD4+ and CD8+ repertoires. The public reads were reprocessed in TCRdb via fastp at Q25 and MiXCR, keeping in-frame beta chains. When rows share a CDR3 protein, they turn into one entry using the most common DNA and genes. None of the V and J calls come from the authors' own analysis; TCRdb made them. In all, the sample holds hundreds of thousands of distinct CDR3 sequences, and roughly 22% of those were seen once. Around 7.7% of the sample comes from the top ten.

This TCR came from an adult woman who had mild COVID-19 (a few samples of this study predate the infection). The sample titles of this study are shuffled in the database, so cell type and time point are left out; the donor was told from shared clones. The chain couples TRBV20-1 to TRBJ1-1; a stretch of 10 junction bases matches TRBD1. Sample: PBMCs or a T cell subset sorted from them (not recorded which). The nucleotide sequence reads TGCAGTGCTGAAACGACGGGACAGGGGCGCAGTCGTGCGAACACTGAAGCTTTCTTT. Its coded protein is CSAETTGQGRSRANTEAFF.